The subject of this entry is one TCR beta chain. The antigen remains unidentified. V was trimmed by 1 base and J by 6 bases, leaving 6 bases between them. CDR3 length: 12 amino acids. Germline CDR1 reads SEHNR; CDR2 reads FQNEAQ (reference sequence). The entry originates in a study of T cell repertoires in cytomegalovirus infection. Across the study: HLA-B-restricted CMV epitopes that are well studied, plus recently identified HLA-C-restricted ones, were used by the study.

In TCRdb, the reads were re-called with MiXCR into one record per CDR3 protein. The data show about 700,000 distinct CDR3 sequences, roughly a third seen once. General study results and limits: The study found HLA-C-restricted CMV-specific TCR beta clonotypes dominating the ex vivo response.

The sample in question was cultured PBMCs, obtained from culture after CMV antigen stimulation. This sequence joins TRBV7-9 and TRBJ1-1; D call uncertain. The sequence came from a human donor in good health (CMV status not recorded). Some clones in this sample may be carry-over from other donors' samples. CDR3 in DNA: TGTGCCAGCAGCTTAGTGAGCGCTGAAGCTTTCTTT. Protein: CASSLVSAEAFF.